This T cell receptor beta chain was found in a study of T cells after posttransplantation cyclophosphamide. Whole-study results and caveats: Blood and skin or GI T cell repertoires showed limited TRB overlap. After PTCy, TRB diversity resembled that of CNI/methotrexate controls. Donor CD8+ memory clones often dominated recipient blood repertoires at later times.

A marrow graft followed busulfan-fludarabine conditioning, with cyclophosphamide on days +3 and +4. Concerning this clone: Its antigen remains unidentified.

Assay: immunoSEQ multiplex PCR; the TCRdb copy retains only in-frame clones and omits some. The sample lists fewer than 5,000 clones; approximately 79% were seen once. Trimming removed 5 bases from V and 4 bases from J, with 9 bases in between. The CDR3 totals 14 residues. Germline V lookup: CDR1 SNHLY, CDR2 FYNNEI. The source of this sequence is a male patient aged 50 or older who received an allogeneic stem cell transplant from an unrelated donor, was CMV-positive, and had acute GVHD only. Some T cells may be the graft donor's. The chain uses TRBV2 and TRBJ2-6, with D tentatively TRBD1 (5 bases). The material was PBMCs, obtained 86 days after allogeneic stem cell transplant with posttransplant cyclophosphamide. The CDR3 sequence: CASSPTGGANVLTF. The CDR3 DNA sequence: TGTGCCAGCAGTCCTACAGGCGGGGCCAACGTCCTGACTTTC.